This paragraph reports one TCR beta chain. No count is recorded, yet this clone rates as medium-sized (0.01 to 0.1%) from its frequency. The specificity of this receptor is unknown. The CDR3 end falls 3 residues outside the read, so it is completed with the germline J gene. The meaning of the sample's treatment or condition label: autologous CTL019 cells: CD19 CAR with 4-1BB and CD3 zeta domains. TCR zeta and 4-1BB costimulatory signaling domains were incorporated into the CD19 CAR. T cells for CTL019 manufacturing were collected from peripheral blood by leukapheresis. The DNeasy Blood and Tissue Kit was used to extract genomic DNA from pre-infusion T cells, peripheral blood, or sorted post-infusion T cells. This specimen belongs to a study of TET2 disruption in CD19-targeted CAR T cells (dated by TCRdb to between 2018 and 2020). Context from the whole study: Sample numbers were set by the original clinical trial design and sample availability, with no additional inclusion criteria.

Points the paper makes about the study in general: Conclusions about the CAR T cells of the patient were based on extensive analysis of a single subject.

Deep sequencing of the TCR beta chain was done using the immunoSEQ assay. Concerning the study's data processing: Only productive TCR beta rearrangements were used to calculate clonotype frequencies. TCRdb took this table from immuneACCESS and kept in-frame rearrangements with V and J called. Such tables lack part of the clones; where checked against another copy, unresolved V genes explain under half of the gap, and the rest is unexplained. The V and J calls and clone size come from that table; D and trimming were worked out from the DNA. In this sample's table one finds just under 2,000 clones. The top ten clones comprise about 16% of the sample. The CDR3 starts with the cysteine, ends with the phenylalanine, and has 13 residues. Sequencing covers 30 bases of the CDR3, shown here with the frame starting at base 1. From a lookup of the germline V gene, CDR1 and CDR2 are SGHTS and YDEGEE. V loses 4 bases of germline sequence and J loses 7 bases, and the interval between the two ends is 14 bases.

The material sequenced was CD8+ T cells sorted from cultured blood T cells, taken for CD19 CAR T cell therapy. The TCR comes from a man in his 70s with chronic lymphocytic leukemia. The chain links TRBV5-8 with TRBJ2-5; no confident D gene assignment can be made. The covered CDR3 bases are TGTGCCAGCAGCCCAACTCCTTTTAGGACC. Its amino acids are CASSPTPFRT. The full CDR3 protein is CASSPTPFRTQYF.